The 31 T cell receptor beta chains reported below all come from one sample, sequenced in a study of blood T cell repertoires in COVID-19. Sequencing was performed with immunoSEQ multiplex PCR; in TCRdb, only in-frame clones are kept and a portion is missing. This sample has hundreds of thousands of clones; approximately 84% occur once, and the top ten carry approximately 3%. Sequenced sample: PBMCs or T cells enriched from blood (not recorded which). The receptors were sampled from a woman aged 30 to 39 who had recovered from COVID-19.

The J gene is TRBJ2-1, the V gene TRBV6-1, with TRBD2 identical over 11 bases. CDR1 and CDR2 (germline): MNHNS, SASEGT. This CDR3 region has 16 residues. The ends lost 2 bases at V and 3 bases at J; junction bases unmatched: 3. CDR3 protein: CASSERTSGFYNEQFF. In DNA form, the CDR3 reads TGTGCCAGCAGTGAACGGACTAGCGGGTTCTACAATGAGCAGTTCTTC.

This clone turned up a few times. This same CDR3 is encoded by further DNA sequences in the sample. The chain combines TRBV5-4 with TRBJ1-2; unclear D gene. Trimming cost V 2 bases and J 2 bases, with 7 bases left between them. The germline V gene has CDR1 SGHNT and CDR2 YYREEE (reference sequence). The CDR3 extends over 13 amino acids. The CDR3 protein is CASSLEGNYGYTF. DNA for the CDR3: TGTGCCAGCAGCTTAGAGGGAAACTATGGCTACACCTTC.

The rearrangement uses TRBV5-1 and TRBJ2-1, with TRBD2 matching 11 bases. The CDR3 length is 15 residues. From germline, CDR1 is SGHRS and CDR2 YFSETQ. Trimming removed 3 bases from V and 8 bases from J; junction bases left unmatched: 7. The CDR3, as DNA: TGCGCCAGCAGCTCGGGACTAGCGGAGGGCGATGAGCAGTTCTTC. It specifies CASSSGLAEGDEQFF.

This CDR3 is CASSLDPSGSNQPQHF. DNA for the CDR3: TGCGCCAGCAGCTTGGACCCCTCCGGTAGCAATCAGCCCCAGCATTTT. The chain employs TRBV5-1 and TRBJ1-5; the D is unclear. V was shortened by 0 bases and J by 0 bases, with 10 bases between the two germline ends. CDR3 size: 16 residues. Germline CDR1 SGHRS, CDR2 YFSETQ.

V and J are TRBV18 and TRBJ2-7; 7 nucleotides match TRBD1. The CDR3 spans 15 residues. The germline V gene has CDR1 KGHSH and CDR2 LQKENI. V lost 4 bases, J lost 2 bases, and 8 bases stayed unmatched. DNA of the CDR3: TGTGCCAGCTCACTAGTTGACAGGGACCCCTACGAGCAGTACTTC. Its protein product is CASSLVDRDPYEQYF.

The gene calls are TRBV7-9 and TRBJ2-4; tentatively, D is TRBD2 (5 bases). The germline V and J ends were trimmed by 5 bases and 6 bases, with 14 bases remaining between them. Germline V CDR1 and CDR2: SEHNR, FQNEAQ (reference sequence). The CDR3 is made up of 14 amino acids. The CDR3 nucleotides read TGTGCCAGCAGCCCCCTAAGAAGCGGAAACATTCAGTACTTC. Residues: CASSPLRSGNIQYF.

The CDR3 nucleotides are TGTGCCAGCAGCTTAGTGCGGGAGGCTTCCTACGAGCAGTACTTC. Translated: CASSLVREASYEQYF. The rearrangement uses TRBV7-2 and TRBJ2-7, with TRBD2 identical over 8 bases. Germline V gives CDR1 SGHTA, CDR2 FQGNSA. This CDR3 has 15 amino acids. Losses at the gene ends were 1 base for V and 1 base for J; bases not matched to a gene: 3.

The chain is built from TRBV19 and TRBJ2-7; 12 bases agree with TRBD1. The germline gives CDR1 LNHDA, CDR2 SQIVND (reference sequence). Trimming cost V 7 bases and J 0 bases; bases outside gene matches: 7. The CDR3 sequence is 16 residues long. In DNA form, the CDR3 reads TGTGCCAGTACCCAGGGGACAGGGGGCTCCTCCTACGAGCAGTACTTC. Translation gives CASTQGTGGSSYEQYF.

This chain joins TRBV2 and TRBJ2-3; 11 bases match TRBD1. Germline V gene sequence: CDR1 SNHLY, CDR2 FYNNEI. This CDR3 has 15 amino acids. V lost 4 bases and J lost 1; bases outside the gene matches: 1. The CDR3 sequence: CASSGDRGGTDTQYF. In nucleotides, the CDR3 is TGTGCCAGCAGTGGGGACAGGGGGGGCACAGATACGCAGTATTTT.

The gene calls are TRBV2 and TRBJ1-3; no clear D gene. This CDR3 spans 14 amino acids. The ends were cut back, 7 bases at V and 0 bases at J, with 10 bases in the middle. Germline assignment: CDR1 SNHLY and CDR2 FYNNEI. Here the CDR3 reads CASTGGNSGNTIYF. The CDR3 DNA reads as TGTGCCAGCACCGGCGGCAACTCTGGAAACACCATATATTTT.

The rearrangement links TRBV9 to TRBJ2-1; weak D call: TRBD2 (6 bases). There are 16 residues in the CDR3. V was pared by 3 bases and J by 0 bases, with 13 bases between. CDR1 and CDR2 (germline): SGDLS, YYNGEE. The CDR3 sequence is CASSDVGGSSYNEQFF. As DNA, the CDR3 is TGTGCCAGCAGCGACGTGGGGGGAAGCTCCTACAATGAGCAGTTCTTC.

The chain employs TRBV28 and TRBJ1-2; TRBD1 agrees at 8 bases. This CDR3 spans 14 amino acids. CDR1 and CDR2 from the germline V gene are MDHEN and SYDVKM. V was clipped by 6 bases and J by 4 bases; unmatched bases: 7. CDR3 region: CASRGQGEGYGYTF. In nucleotides, the CDR3 is TGTGCCAGCAGAGGACAGGGCGAGGGCTATGGCTACACCTTC.

The rearrangement joins TRBV6-5 to TRBJ1-2; perhaps TRBD1 as D (5 bases). This CDR3 has 13 residues. Germline assignment: CDR1 MNHEY and CDR2 SVGAGI. Trimming took 2 bases from V and 8 from J, leaving 12 bases between them. The CDR3 spells CASSYRDLQGYTF. The DNA for the CDR3 is TGTGCCAGCAGTTACAGGGACTTACAAGGCTACACCTTC.

The chain links TRBV28 to TRBJ1-1; a weak D match, TRBD1 (5 bases). CDR3 length: 14 amino acids. Germline assignment: CDR1 MDHEN and CDR2 SYDVKM. V dropped 7 bases and J dropped 0 bases, with 12 bases sitting between them. Here the CDR3 DNA reads TGTGCCAGCATTCAGGGATTTGTGAACACTGAAGCTTTCTTT. Translated: CASIQGFVNTEAFF.

The chain joins TRBV2 to TRBJ1-5; 8 bases are a match to TRBD1. This CDR3 has 13 amino acids. After removal of 7 bases from V and 6 bases from J, the junction contained 5 bases not matched to a gene. Per germline, CDR1 SNHLY and CDR2 FYNNEI. This CDR3 reads CASTDRVGQPQHF. CDR3 DNA sequence: TGTGCCAGCACGGACAGGGTGGGTCAGCCCCAGCATTTT.

The chain couples TRBV19 to TRBJ2-1; D is undetermined. CDR3 length: 13 amino acids. The germline V gene encodes CDR1 LNHDA and CDR2 SQIVND (reference sequence). Trimming pared 2 bases from V and 5 bases from J, leaving 7 bases between. CDR3 bases: TGTGCCAGTAGTATAATGGCCAACAATGAGCAGTTCTTC. This encodes CASSIMANNEQFF.

The chain has TRBV2 and TRBJ1-2; 9 bases line up with TRBD1. CDR1 SNHLY and CDR2 FYNNEI come from the germline V gene. The CDR3 sequence is 14 residues long. With 3 bases clipped from V and 7 bases from J, the junction kept 6 bases outside the gene matches. Written as DNA, the CDR3 is TGTGCCAGCAGTGAGACGGGACAGGGATCTGGCTACACCTTC. Translated, it gives CASSETGQGSGYTF.

This chain links TRBV25-1 with TRBJ2-1, with 9 positions matching TRBD1. CDR1 and CDR2 from the germline V gene are MGHDK and SYGVNS. V gave up 4 bases and J gave up 6 bases; unmatched junction bases: 1. The CDR3 is 13 residues long. The CDR3 DNA reads TGTGCCAGCAGTGTACAGGGGGCCAATGAGCAGTTCTTC. It yields the protein CASSVQGANEQFF.

This clone appeared once. The chain uses TRBV29-1 and TRBJ1-4; 7 bases match TRBD1. Trimming removed 3 bases from V and 5 bases from J; junction bases left unmatched: 3. This CDR3 is built from 13 residues. Germline loops: CDR1 SQVTM, CDR2 ANQGSEA. As DNA, the CDR3 is TGCAGCGTTGAGGGACAGTCGAATGAAAAACTGTTTTTT. It translates to CSVEGQSNEKLFF.

The rearrangement joins TRBV5-1 to TRBJ1-2; 8 bases are shared with TRBD1. The CDR3 length is 17 residues. Germline V gene data show CDR1 as SGHRS and CDR2 as YFSETQ. Trimming at V came to 4 bases and at J to 2 bases, leaving 13 bases not matched to a gene. In nucleotides, the CDR3 is TGCGCCAGCAGCGTTAGTACTGGACAGGGCGCCAACTATGGCTACACCTTC. Amino acid sequence: CASSVSTGQGANYGYTF.

J is TRBJ2-7 and V is TRBV4-1; 11 bases line up with TRBD2. J gave up 4 bases and V 6 bases, and 8 bases lay outside the gene matches. The CDR3 length is 15 residues. Germline V gives CDR1 MGHRA, CDR2 YSYEKL. The CDR3 DNA reads as TGCGCCAGCAGGAAACTAGCGGGAGCAAGTTACGAGCAGTACTTC. Residues: CASRKLAGASYEQYF.

The chain uses TRBV7-8 and TRBJ1-4, with a tentative D call TRBD1 (6 bases). Germline lookup yields CDR1 SGHVS and CDR2 FQNEAQ. V lost 6 bases and J lost 1, with 9 bases in between. CDR3 size: 14 residues. CDR3 coding DNA: TGTGCCAGCAGGTCACAGGGAACTAATGAAAAACTGTTTTTT. Amino acid sequence: CASRSQGTNEKLFF.

This chain uses TRBV7-8 with TRBJ1-5; D remains ambiguous. Trimming stripped 5 bases from V and 1 base from J, with 21 bases between. The CDR3 is 18 residues long. Germline lookup yields CDR1 SGHVS and CDR2 FQNEAQ. CDR3 loop: CASSVNVMEQLSNQPQHF. CDR3 nucleotide sequence: TGTGCCAGCAGCGTAAACGTAATGGAGCAGCTCAGCAATCAGCCCCAGCATTTT.

This clone was counted once. This rearrangement joins TRBV5-4 to TRBJ1-1, with TRBD1 matching 7 bases. The CDR3 consists of 15 residues. Germline CDR1 is SGHNT and CDR2 is YYREEE (reference sequence). V gave up 0 bases and J gave up 6 bases; unmatched junction bases: 8. The CDR3 coding sequence is TGTGCCAGCAGCTTGGATCAGGGGGTGGTGGCTGAAGCTTTCTTT. Protein: CASSLDQGVVAEAFF.

This clone has just one count. The chain uses TRBV11-3 and TRBJ2-1; D is undetermined. The V gene's germline CDR1 is SGHNT and CDR2 YENEEA. V lost 5 bases, J lost 8 bases, and 10 bases lay in between. The CDR3 is 12 residues long. CDR3 sequence: CASSQYRDEQFF. The CDR3 bases are TGTGCCAGCAGCCAGTACCGGGATGAGCAGTTCTTC.

CDR3 region: CASSLAAGTWETQYF. CDR3 sequence (DNA): TGTGCCAGCAGCTTAGCCGCGGGGACCTGGGAGACCCAGTACTTC. The chain links TRBV7-2 to TRBJ2-5, with D possibly being TRBD2 (6 bases). Trimming removed 0 bases from V and 5 bases from J, with 13 bases in between. The CDR3 extends over 15 amino acids. In germline, CDR1 is SGHTA, CDR2 FQGNSA.

The chain uses TRBV30 and TRBJ2-3; D unresolved. Deletions cut 7 bases from V and 10 bases from J, with 18 bases between. The germline V gene encodes CDR1 GTSNPN and CDR2 SVGIG (reference sequence). This CDR3 is built from 12 residues. CDR3 in amino acids: CASRFTQEAQYF. In DNA form, the CDR3 reads TGTGCCTCCCGCTTTACGCAGGAAGCGCAGTATTTT.

The chain recombines TRBV7-9 with TRBJ2-4; perhaps TRBD1 as D (5 bases). The CDR3 consists of 16 residues. Trimming took off 0 bases at V and 0 bases at J, with 9 bases between the two ends. Germline-derived CDR1 and CDR2 are SEHNR and FQNEAQ (reference sequence). The CDR3 spells CASSLATVLAKNIQYF. CDR3 bases: TGTGCCAGCAGCTTAGCGACAGTCTTAGCCAAAAACATTCAGTACTTC.

This chain joins TRBV3-1 (or the pseudogene TRBV3-2) and TRBJ1-3, with TRBD1 matching 7 bases. The CDR3 runs to 15 residues. The germline gives CDR1 LGHDT, CDR2 YNNKEL (reference sequence). With V trimmed by 4 bases and J by 2 bases, 5 bases remained unmatched. The CDR3 DNA follows: TGTGCCAGCAGCCCCAAAGACAGGGCTGGAAACACCATATATTTT. Encoded protein: CASSPKDRAGNTIYF.

This clone was observed a single time. The J gene is TRBJ2-1, the V gene TRBV7-2; 11 positions agree with TRBD2. CDR1 is SGHTA, CDR2 FQGNSA, per germline. The CDR3 spans 19 residues. The V segment lost 4 bases and the J segment 5 bases; nucleotides outside the gene matches: 16. The CDR3: CASSYRSGRLAGLHNEQFF. CDR3 nucleotides: TGTGCCAGCAGCTACCGTTCCGGACGACTAGCGGGACTTCACAATGAGCAGTTCTTC.

V and J are TRBV7-6 and TRBJ1-1; a weak D match, TRBD1 (6 bases). Germline CDR1 SGHVS, CDR2 FNYEAQ. V was pared by 4 bases and J by 0 bases, with 15 bases between. This CDR3 spans 16 amino acids. CDR3 sequence: CASSSTTGRLNTEAFF. CDR3 nucleotide sequence: TGTGCCAGCAGCTCAACCACAGGGCGCTTGAACACTGAAGCTTTCTTT.